This entry describes one T cell receptor (beta chain). Germline CDR1 DFQATT, CDR2 SNEGSKA (reference sequence). V lost 3 bases, J lost 6 bases, and 8 bases lay in between. This CDR3 spans 11 amino acids. The data were obtained in a study of blood T cell repertoires in COVID-19. Libraries were prepared by immunoSEQ multiplex PCR; TCRdb keeps only in-frame clonotypes and omits some of them. The sample records some 170,000 clones, roughly 84% being singletons. Across 20 to 25 US areas, participants ranged in age from roughly 18 to 95 years. This receptor was obtained from a human donor with acute COVID-19. The donor label of this sample is uncertain. The chain recombines TRBV20-1 with TRBJ1-1; possible D gene TRBD1, 5 bases. The sequenced sample was PBMCs or T cells enriched from blood (not recorded which). The CDR3 bases are TGCAGTGCTAGGGCAGGGTCTGAAGCTTTCTTT. This sequence encodes CSARAGSEAFF.